The 13 T cell receptor beta chains reported below all come from one sample, sequenced in a study of blood T cells in healthy people across ages. Then a second PCR, running about 6 to 12 cycles, was carried out with a sample-barcoded 5' primer and a J-beta primer mix. Using its own MiXCR run on the 5' RACE reads, TCRdb lists one record per CDR3 protein. The sample carries roughly 1,700,000 distinct CDR3 sequences, 28% recorded once. Source material: blood. The receptors derive from a woman aged 25-40 years in good health.

This clonotype was found once. The V call is TRBV9, the J call TRBJ1-5, with D perhaps TRBD1 (6 bases). V gave up 3 bases and J gave up 7 bases, with 17 bases separating them. The CDR3 is made up of 15 amino acids. Germline V gives CDR1 SGDLS, CDR2 YYNGEE. CDR3: CASSEDGRGVQPQHF. CDR3 nucleotides: TGTGCCAGCAGCGAGGACGGGAGGGGGGTCCAGCCCCAGCATTTT. The whole variable domain, filled in from reference TRBV9 and TRBJ1-5, reads DSGVTQTPKHLITATGQRVTLRCSPRSGDLSVYWYQQSLDQGLQFLIQYYNGEERAKGNILERFSAQQFPDLHSELNLSSLELGDSALYFCASSEDGRGVQPQHFGDGTRLSIL.

The chain couples TRBV5-1 to TRBJ1-4, with TRBD1 as a possible D gene (6 bases). Trimming took off 0 bases at V and 7 bases at J, with 10 bases between the two ends. Germline values: CDR1 SGHRS, CDR2 YFSETQ. The CDR3 is 14 residues long. As DNA, the CDR3 is TGCGCCAGCAGCTTGGAACAGGGAAGTGAAAAACTGTTTTTT. Encoded protein: CASSLEQGSEKLFF.

V is TRBV6-2 or TRBV6-3 and J is TRBJ2-5; a weak D match, TRBD1 (6 bases). CDR3 length equals 16 residues. V lost 0 bases, J lost 4 bases, and 15 bases lay in between. Per the germline V gene, CDR1 is MNHEY and CDR2 is SVGEGT. This chain's CDR3 is CASSYSRAFRGETQYF. The DNA for the CDR3 is TGTGCCAGCAGTTACTCGAGAGCTTTCAGGGGAGAGACCCAGTACTTC.

The V call is TRBV29-1, the J call TRBJ1-1, with TRBD1 identical over 8 bases. After removal of 4 bases from V and 7 bases from J, the junction contained 5 bases not matched to a gene. The CDR3 is 12 amino acids. The germline gives CDR1 SQVTM, CDR2 ANQGSEA. The CDR3 nucleotides read TGCAGCGTTGGAGGACAGGGCAATGAAGCTTTCTTT. It specifies CSVGGQGNEAFF.

This chain connects TRBV7-2 to TRBJ1-5; D is unresolved. The V gene lost 5 bases and the J gene lost 0 bases, with 17 bases spanning the gap. This CDR3 comprises 17 residues. Looked up from germline, CDR1 is SGHTA and CDR2 is FQGNSA. For the CDR3, the DNA is TGTGCCAGCAGCCGCACCCCGACGGTTGATAGCAATCAGCCCCAGCATTTT. Translation: CASSRTPTVDSNQPQHF.

This clonotype was found once. The chain carries TRBV2 and TRBJ1-2; 9 bases match TRBD1. The germline V gene has CDR1 SNHLY and CDR2 FYNNEI. The CDR3 totals 14 residues. V shed 6 bases and J 3 bases; nucleotides not matched to a gene: 5. The CDR3 coding sequence is TGTGCCAGCAGGGCCGGGACAGGGCACTATGGCTACACCTTC. Amino acids: CASRAGTGHYGYTF.

The chain is built from TRBV20-1 and TRBJ1-5, with 7 positions matching TRBD1. The CDR3 is 16 amino acids. Per germline, CDR1 DFQATT and CDR2 SNEGSKA (reference sequence). The junction had 10 bases not matched to a gene; V was cut back by 1 base and J by 4 bases. This chain's CDR3 is CSARAPGGLGNQPQHF. Written as DNA, the CDR3 is TGCAGTGCTAGAGCCCCAGGGGGGTTGGGGAATCAGCCCCAGCATTTT.

This clonotype was counted at least ten times. A read error may account for a junction end that differs from germline. The rearrangement uses TRBV29-1 and TRBJ1-4; the D is unclear. Germline loops: CDR1 SQVTM, CDR2 ANQGSEA. The CDR3 runs 10 residues. CDR3 loop: CSVQDEKLFF. CDR3 sequence (DNA): TGCAGCGTTCAAGATGAAAAACTGTTTTTT.

The chain recombines TRBV11-2 with TRBJ2-1; no clear D gene. This CDR3 is 14 amino acids long. Germline CDR1 is SGHAT and CDR2 is FQNNGV. The V end was cut by 0 bases, the J end by 8 bases, with 11 bases between. CDR3 residues: CASSLDPQTDEQFF. The CDR3 DNA reads as TGTGCCAGCAGCTTAGACCCCCAGACCGATGAGCAGTTCTTC.

To note about this clonotype: This may come from a read error, since a much larger clone is one base off. The CDR3 carries no conserved terminal phenylalanine or tryptophan, so it likely arises from a read error. J is TRBJ2-3 and V is TRBV7-3, with 7 bases fitting TRBD1. CDR1 and CDR2 from the germline V gene are SGHTA and FQGTGA. Trimming took 4 bases from V and 5 from J; bases not matched to a gene: 6. The CDR3 loop spans 14 amino acids. The CDR3 DNA sequence: TGTGCCAGCAGCTCCGGGACAGCAGGAGATACGCAGTATGTT. It translates to CASSSGTAGDTQYV.

The chain combines TRBV10-1 with TRBJ2-4; a possible D gene is TRBD1 (6 bases). The J call may be wrong; the DNA end is better matched by TRBJ2-7. The CDR3 has 15 amino acids. The germline gives CDR1 WNHNN, CDR2 SYGVQD (reference sequence). The CDR3 DNA sequence: TGCGCCAGCAGTGACCACAGGGAAATGCCCTACGAGCAGTACTTC. It codes for CASSDHREMPYEQYF.

Concerning this clonotype: This may be a read error, as it is one base from a much larger clone. The rearrangement joins TRBV6-4 to TRBJ2-3; D gene uncertain. Trimming pared 4 bases from V and 8 bases from J, leaving 13 bases between. The V gene's germline CDR1 is MRHNA and CDR2 SNTAGT. The CDR3 loop spans 13 amino acids. CDR3: CASSGPSVGTQYF. CDR3 sequence (DNA): TGTGCCAGCAGTGGCCCTTCCGTAGGTACGCAGTATTTT.

This chain uses TRBV7-2 with TRBJ2-1; D is perhaps TRBD2 (5 bases). V was pared by 3 bases and J by 5 bases, with 17 bases between. CDR1 and CDR2 (germline): SGHTA, FQGNSA. The CDR3 totals 16 residues. The CDR3 bases are TGTGCCAGCAGCTTGCCCCGTCTTGTGCGGGACAATGAGCAGTTCTTC. This sequence encodes CASSLPRLVRDNEQFF.